This TCR beta chain is from a study of CD8 T cells in ankylosing spondylitis. Library preparation for TCR beta used quantitative 5'-RACE with molecular barcodes. A single record per CDR3 protein comes from TCRdb applying MiXCR to the 5' RACE reads. Seen here are fewer than 400,000 distinct CDR3 sequences, approximately 20% observed once, and the top ten hold about 16%. The V gene's germline CDR1 is SGHKS and CDR2 YYEKEE (reference sequence). The CDR3 has 13 amino acids. Trimming took 3 bases from V and 4 from J, leaving 7 bases between them. Study results and limitations: A subset of motif variants has previously been described in the synovial fluid and blood of reactive arthritis. Relatively scarce in peripheral blood, disease-linked clones were CD8+. Made up of roughly 8 highly homologous variants, a TCR beta motif appeared characteristic of ankylosing spondylitis blood. Disease-linked clones reportedly showed significant enrichment in matched ankylosing spondylitis synovial fluid.

In its sample, this clonotype was seen many times. Antigen specificity is unknown. The sequence was obtained from a male donor with ankylosing spondylitis. Specimen: blood, either unsorted or a sorted T cell fraction (not recorded which). The V call is TRBV5-5, the J call TRBJ2-2, with D hard to call. The CDR3 sequence: CASSSTATGELFF. Here the CDR3 DNA reads TGTGCCAGCAGCTCCACAGCCACCGGGGAGCTGTTTTTT.